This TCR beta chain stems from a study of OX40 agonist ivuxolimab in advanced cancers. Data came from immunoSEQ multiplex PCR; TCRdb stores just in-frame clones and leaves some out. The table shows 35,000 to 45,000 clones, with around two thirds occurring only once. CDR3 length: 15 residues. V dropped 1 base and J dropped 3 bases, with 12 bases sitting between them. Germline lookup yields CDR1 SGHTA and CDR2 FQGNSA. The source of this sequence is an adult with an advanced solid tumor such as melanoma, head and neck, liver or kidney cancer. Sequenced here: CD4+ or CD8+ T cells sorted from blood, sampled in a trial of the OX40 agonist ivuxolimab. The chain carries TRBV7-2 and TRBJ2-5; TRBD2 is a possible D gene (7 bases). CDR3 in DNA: TGTGCCAGCAGCTTAGGCGGCGGGGGCAAAGAGACCCAGTACTTC. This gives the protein CASSLGGGGKETQYF. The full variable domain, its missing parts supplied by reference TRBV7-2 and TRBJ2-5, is GAGVSQSPSNKVTEKGKDVELRCDPISGHTALYWYRQSLGQGLEFLIYFQGNSAPDKSGLPSDRFSAERTGGSVSTLTIQRTQQEDSAVYLCASSLGGGGKETQYFGPGTRLLVL.